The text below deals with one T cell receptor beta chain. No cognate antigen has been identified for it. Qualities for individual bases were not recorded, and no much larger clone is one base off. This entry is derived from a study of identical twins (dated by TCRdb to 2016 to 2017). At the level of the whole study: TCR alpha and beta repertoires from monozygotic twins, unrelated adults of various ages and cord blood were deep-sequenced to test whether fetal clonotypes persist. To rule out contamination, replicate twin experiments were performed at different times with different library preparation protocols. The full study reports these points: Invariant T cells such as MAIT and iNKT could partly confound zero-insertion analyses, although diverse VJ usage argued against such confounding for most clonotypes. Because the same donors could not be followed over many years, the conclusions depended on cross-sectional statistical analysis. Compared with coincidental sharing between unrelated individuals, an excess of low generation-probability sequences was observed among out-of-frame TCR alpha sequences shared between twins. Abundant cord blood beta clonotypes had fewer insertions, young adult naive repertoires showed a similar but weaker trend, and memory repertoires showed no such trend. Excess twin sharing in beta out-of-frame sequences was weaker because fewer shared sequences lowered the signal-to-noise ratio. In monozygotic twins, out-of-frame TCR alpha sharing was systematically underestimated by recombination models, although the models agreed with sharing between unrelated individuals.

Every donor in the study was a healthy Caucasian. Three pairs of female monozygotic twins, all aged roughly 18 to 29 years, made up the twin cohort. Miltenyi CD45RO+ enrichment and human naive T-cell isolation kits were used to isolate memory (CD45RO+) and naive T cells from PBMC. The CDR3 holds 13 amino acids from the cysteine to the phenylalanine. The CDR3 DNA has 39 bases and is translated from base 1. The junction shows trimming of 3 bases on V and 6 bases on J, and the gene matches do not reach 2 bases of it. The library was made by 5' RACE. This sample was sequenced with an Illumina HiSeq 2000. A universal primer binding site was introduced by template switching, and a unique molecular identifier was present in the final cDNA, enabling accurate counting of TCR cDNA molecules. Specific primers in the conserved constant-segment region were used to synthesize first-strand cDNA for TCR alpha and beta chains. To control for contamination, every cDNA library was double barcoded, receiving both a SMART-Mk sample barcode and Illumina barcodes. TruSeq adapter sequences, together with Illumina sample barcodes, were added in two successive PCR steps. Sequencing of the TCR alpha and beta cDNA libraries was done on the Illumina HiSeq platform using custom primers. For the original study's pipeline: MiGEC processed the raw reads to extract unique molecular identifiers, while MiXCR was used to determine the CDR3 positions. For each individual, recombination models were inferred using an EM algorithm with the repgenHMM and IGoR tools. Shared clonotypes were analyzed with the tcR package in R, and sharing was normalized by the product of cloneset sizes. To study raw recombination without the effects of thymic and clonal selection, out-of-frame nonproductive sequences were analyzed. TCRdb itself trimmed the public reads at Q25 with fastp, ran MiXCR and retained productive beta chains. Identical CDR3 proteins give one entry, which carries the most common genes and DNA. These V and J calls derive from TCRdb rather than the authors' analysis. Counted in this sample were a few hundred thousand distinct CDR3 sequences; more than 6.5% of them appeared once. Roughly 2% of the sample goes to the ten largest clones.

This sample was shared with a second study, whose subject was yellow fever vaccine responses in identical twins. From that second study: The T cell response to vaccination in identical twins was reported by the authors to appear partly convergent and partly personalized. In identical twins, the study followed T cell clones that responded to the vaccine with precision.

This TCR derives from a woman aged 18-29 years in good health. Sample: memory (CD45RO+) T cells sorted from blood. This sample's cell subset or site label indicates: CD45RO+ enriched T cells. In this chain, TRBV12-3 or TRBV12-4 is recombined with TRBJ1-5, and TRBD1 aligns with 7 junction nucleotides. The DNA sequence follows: TGTGCCAGCAGTTTCGACAGGGTTCAGCCCCAGCATTTT. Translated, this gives CASSFDRVQPQHF.